This T cell receptor (beta chain) was observed in a study of blood T cell repertoires in COVID-19. Study background: Samples of COVID-19 (acute and convalescent) were obtained from the United States, Italy and Spain.

Only in-frame clones appear in the TCRdb table, and some are missing; sequencing was by immunoSEQ multiplex PCR. The sample records about 95,000 clones, around nine tenths being singletons. There are 14 residues in the CDR3. Sequencing was performed on peripheral blood. This chain joins TRBV21-1 and TRBJ2-4; TRBD1 reflects the table's D call only, with no check against the DNA. TRBV21-1 is annotated as a pseudogene. The origin of this receptor is a man between 60 and 70 years old with COVID-19, enrolled during active disease. CDR3 protein: CASSKADRGNIQYF. Written as DNA, the CDR3 is TGTGCCAGCAGCAAAGCGGACAGGGGAAACATTCAGTACTTC.